These 9 T cell receptor beta chains came from one sample sequenced in a study of early T cells in non-severe SARS-CoV-2 infection. MiXCR was run by TCRdb on the 5' RACE reads, yielding one entry per CDR3 protein. The data show tens of thousands of distinct CDR3 sequences, 11% seen once. The sample consisted of whole blood, taken at baseline. The receptors were sampled from an adult who was a healthcare worker with PCR-confirmed SARS-CoV-2 infection or an uninfected control (not recorded which).

This clonotype was counted at least ten times. The chain carries TRBV6-1 and TRBJ1-1; D might be TRBD1 (6 bases). V lost 3 bases and J 1 base, leaving 12 bases between the germline ends. CDR1 is MNHNS, CDR2 SASEGT, per germline. This CDR3 is built from 15 residues. The CDR3 bases are TGTGCCAGCAGTGAGAGGGGGGCAAGGAACACTGAAGCTTTCTTT. This sequence encodes CASSERGARNTEAFF.

The CDR3 region is CASSIDRTSRWNTEAFF. CDR3 coding DNA: TGTGCCAGTAGTATAGATAGGACCAGCCGTTGGAACACTGAAGCTTTCTTT. The chain combines TRBV19 with TRBJ1-1, with unresolved D. The V end was cut by 0 bases, the J end by 1 base, with 15 bases between. This CDR3 is built from 17 residues. Germline CDR1 LNHDA, CDR2 SQIVND (reference sequence).

This clonotype came up a few times. The chain has TRBV30 and TRBJ1-2; D call uncertain. Germline V gene data show CDR1 as GTSNPN and CDR2 as SVGIG (reference sequence). This CDR3 has 13 amino acids. Trimming left V 0 bases short and J 1 base short, with 6 bases between. The CDR3 bases are TGTGCCTGGAGTGTCGTAAATAACTATGGCTACACCTTC. Its translation is CAWSVVNNYGYTF.

In this sample, this clonotype turned up once. V and J are TRBV27 and TRBJ1-4, with D unresolved. V was cut by 3 bases and J by 2 bases, with 4 bases left in between. This CDR3 is built from 13 residues. Germline V gene data show CDR1 as MNHEY and CDR2 as SMNVEV (reference sequence). CDR3 sequence reads: CASSFRTNEKLFF. CDR3 nucleotide sequence: TGTGCCAGCAGTTTCAGGACTAATGAAAAACTGTTTTTT.

CDR3 DNA sequence: TGCGCCAGCAGCCAAGATCAAGGGGCTGGAGAGACCCAGTACTTC. Residues: CASSQDQGAGETQYF. This chain links TRBV4-1 with TRBJ2-5; TRBD1 is a possible D gene (5 bases). CDR1 is MGHRA, CDR2 YSYEKL, per germline. Trimming stripped 0 bases from V and 4 bases from J, with 12 bases between. This CDR3 comprises 15 residues.

The rearrangement links TRBV6-5 to TRBJ2-3, with D hard to call. The CDR3 has 14 residues. Trimming left V 5 bases short and J 0 bases short, with 9 bases between. Germline V CDR1 and CDR2: MNHEY, SVGAGI. The CDR3 spells CASSPWGSTDTQYF. The CDR3 DNA sequence: TGTGCCAGCAGTCCCTGGGGTAGCACAGATACGCAGTATTTT.

This clonotype was counted many times. The V gene is TRBV9, the J gene TRBJ2-5; D is uncertain. This CDR3 has 14 residues. The V gene lost 0 bases and the J gene lost 4 bases, with 10 bases spanning the gap. Germline V gene data show CDR1 as SGDLS and CDR2 as YYNGEE. CDR3 DNA sequence: TGTGCCAGCAGCGTAGCCGTCCCTGGAGAGACCCAGTACTTC. As protein: CASSVAVPGETQYF. The entire variable domain, with the rest obtained from reference TRBV9 and TRBJ2-5, is as follows: DSGVTQTPKHLITATGQRVTLRCSPRSGDLSVYWYQQSLDQGLQFLIQYYNGEERAKGNILERFSAQQFPDLHSELNLSSLELGDSALYFCASSVAVPGETQYFGPGTRLLVL.

This clonotype was seen ten or more times. This chain connects TRBV20-1 to TRBJ1-6; possible D gene TRBD1, 6 bases. The germline gives CDR1 DFQATT, CDR2 SNEGSKA (reference sequence). V lost 3 bases and J 8 bases, leaving 14 bases between the germline ends. The length of the CDR3 is 14 residues. CDR3 region: CSAREETGYSPLHF. The CDR3, as DNA: TGCAGTGCTAGGGAGGAGACAGGATATTCACCCCTCCACTTT.

This clonotype appeared a few times. The chain has TRBV4-1 and TRBJ2-1; TRBD2 matches at 8 bases. The germline CDR1 and CDR2 sequences are MGHRA and YSYEKL. The CDR3 is made up of 16 amino acids. Trimming removed 2 bases from V and 7 bases from J; junction bases left unmatched: 10. CDR3 residues: CASSQPSGGPGNEQFF. CDR3 coding DNA: TGCGCCAGCAGCCAACCCAGCGGGGGTCCGGGGAATGAGCAGTTCTTC.